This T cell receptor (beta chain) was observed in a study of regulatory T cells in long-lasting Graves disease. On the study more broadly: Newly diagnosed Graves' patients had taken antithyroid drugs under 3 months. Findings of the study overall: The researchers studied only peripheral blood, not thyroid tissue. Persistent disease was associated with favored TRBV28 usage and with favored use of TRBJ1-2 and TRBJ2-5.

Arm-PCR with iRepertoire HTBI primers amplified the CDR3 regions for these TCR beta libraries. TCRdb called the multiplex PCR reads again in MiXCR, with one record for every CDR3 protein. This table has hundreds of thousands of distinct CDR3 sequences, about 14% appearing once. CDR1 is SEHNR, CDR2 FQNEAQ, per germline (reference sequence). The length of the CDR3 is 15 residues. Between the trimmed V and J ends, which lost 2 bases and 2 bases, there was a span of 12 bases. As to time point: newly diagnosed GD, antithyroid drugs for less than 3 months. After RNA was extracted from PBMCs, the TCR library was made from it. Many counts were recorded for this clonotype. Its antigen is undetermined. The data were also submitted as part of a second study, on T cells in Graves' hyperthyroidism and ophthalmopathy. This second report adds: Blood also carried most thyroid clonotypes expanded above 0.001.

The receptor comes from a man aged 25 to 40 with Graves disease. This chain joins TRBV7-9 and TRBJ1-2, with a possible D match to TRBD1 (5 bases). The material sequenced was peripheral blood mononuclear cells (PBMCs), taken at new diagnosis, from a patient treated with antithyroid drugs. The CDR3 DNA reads TGTGCCAGCAGCTTAATCCAGGGCCAGAACTATGGCTACACCTTC. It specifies CASSLIQGQNYGYTF.